What follows is one TCR beta chain and its context. Profiled with immunoSEQ multiplex PCR; TCRdb holds only in-frame clones, not every one. The table shows about 69,000 clones, with about 87% occurring only once. This specimen belongs to a study of siplizumab effects on memory and regulatory T cells. Trimming took 6 bases from V and 6 from J; bases not matched to a gene: 8. CDR1 is SQVTM and CDR2 is ANQGSEA in the germline V gene. The CDR3 totals 15 residues. This rearrangement joins TRBV29-1 to TRBJ2-1; TRBD2 matches 13 bases. Material for sequencing was Tregs sorted from blood. The source is a human donor in good health. CDR3 residues: CSVCATSGRTNEQFF. CDR3 coding DNA: TGCAGCGTCTGCGCGACTAGCGGGAGGACCAATGAGCAGTTCTTC.